This T cell receptor (beta chain) appears in the sequencing data of a study of OX40 agonist ivuxolimab in advanced cancers. Turning to the study itself: Each patient was given ivuxolimab into a vein every 2 weeks, at 0.01 to 10 mg/kg.

Regarding the study as a whole: Near-lowest levels of clonal expansion characterized partial responders at 0.1-3.0 mg/kg. Determination of antigen specificity was not performed for the expanded peripheral T cells.

As for this clone: Its specificity is unknown.

The table came from immunoSEQ multiplex PCR; TCRdb's copy has only in-frame clones and leaves some out. The table shows 60,000 to 75,000 clones, with 84% occurring only once. Exclusion applied to patients with autoimmune disease history or systemic immunosuppression. The source material was CD4+ or CD8+ T cells sorted from blood, sampled in a trial of the OX40 agonist ivuxolimab. This TCR was sampled from an adult with an advanced solid tumor such as melanoma, head and neck, liver or kidney cancer.

The CDR3 spells CASSLGSAENGYTF. CDR3 nucleotide sequence: TGTGCCAGCAGCTTGGGGTCGGCAGAGAATGGCTACACCTTC. This sequence joins TRBV7-2 and TRBJ1-2; D ambiguous. Germline CDR1 is SGHTA and CDR2 is FQGNSA. The CDR3 sequence is 14 residues long. V lost 3 bases and J 6 bases, leaving 14 bases between the germline ends.